This TCR beta chain was profiled in a study of blood T cells in healthy people across ages. In germline, CDR1 is DFQATT, CDR2 SNEGSKA (reference sequence). The CDR3 is 14 amino acids. Trimming removed 5 bases from V and 4 bases from J, with 17 bases in between. Together with a sample-barcoded 5' primer, a J-beta primer mix was included in a second PCR lasting about 7 to 11 cycles. Template switching added a 12-random-nucleotide identifier to every cDNA molecule. TCRdb reprocessed the 5' RACE reads with MiXCR, giving one entry per CDR3 protein. The table shows about 280,000 distinct CDR3 sequences, with around 29% occurring only once.

This receptor was obtained from a woman aged 70-85 years in good health. V gene TRBV20-1 combines with J gene TRBJ2-5; a possible D gene is TRBD2 (6 bases). Source material: blood. The CDR3 spells CSAPPPAGRETQYF. In nucleotides, the CDR3 is TGCAGTGCTCCGCCCCCAGCGGGCAGAGAGACCCAGTACTTC.